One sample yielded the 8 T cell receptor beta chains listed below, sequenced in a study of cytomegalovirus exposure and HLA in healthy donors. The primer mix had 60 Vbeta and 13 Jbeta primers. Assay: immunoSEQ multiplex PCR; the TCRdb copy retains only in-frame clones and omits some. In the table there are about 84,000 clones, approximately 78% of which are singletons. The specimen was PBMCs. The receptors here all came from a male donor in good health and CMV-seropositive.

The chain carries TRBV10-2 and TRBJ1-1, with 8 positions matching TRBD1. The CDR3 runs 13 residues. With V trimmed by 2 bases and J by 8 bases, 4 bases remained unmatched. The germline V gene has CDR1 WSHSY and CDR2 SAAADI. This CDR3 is CASSEIQGVEAFF. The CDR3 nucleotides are TGCGCCAGCAGTGAGATACAGGGGGTGGAAGCTTTCTTT.

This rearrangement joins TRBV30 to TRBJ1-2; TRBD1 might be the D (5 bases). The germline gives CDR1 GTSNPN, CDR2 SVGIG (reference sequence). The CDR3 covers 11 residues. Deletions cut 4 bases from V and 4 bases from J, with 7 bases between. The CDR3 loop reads CAWKRGYGYTF. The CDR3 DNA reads TGTGCCTGGAAAAGGGGCTATGGCTACACCTTC.

DNA of the CDR3: TGCGCCAGCAGGCGGGAGGGCTACGAGCAGTACTTC. Translating gives CASRREGYEQYF. The chain couples TRBV5-1 to TRBJ2-7, with 9 bases identical to TRBD2. CDR3 length equals 12 residues. Germline V lookup: CDR1 SGHRS, CDR2 YFSETQ. V lost 5 bases, J lost 3 bases, and 0 bases stayed unmatched.

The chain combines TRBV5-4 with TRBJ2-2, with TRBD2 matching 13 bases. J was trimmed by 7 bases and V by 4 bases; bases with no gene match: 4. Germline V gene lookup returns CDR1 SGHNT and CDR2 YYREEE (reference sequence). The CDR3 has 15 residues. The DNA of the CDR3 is TGTGCCAGCAGCAGACTAGCGGGAGGTGGCGGGGAGCTGTTTTTT. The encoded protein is CASSRLAGGGGELFF.

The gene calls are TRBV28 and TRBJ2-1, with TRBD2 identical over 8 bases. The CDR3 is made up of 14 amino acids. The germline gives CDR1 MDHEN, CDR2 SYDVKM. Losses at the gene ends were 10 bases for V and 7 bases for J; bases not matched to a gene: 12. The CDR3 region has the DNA TGTGCCACCCAGGTCGCTAGCGGGTGGAATGAGCAGTTCTTC. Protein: CATQVASGWNEQFF.

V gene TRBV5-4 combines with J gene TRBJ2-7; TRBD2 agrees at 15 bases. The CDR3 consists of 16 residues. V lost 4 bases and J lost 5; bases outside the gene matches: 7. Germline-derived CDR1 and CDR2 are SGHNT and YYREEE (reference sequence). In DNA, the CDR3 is TGTGCCAGCAGCGAGGGGACTAGCGGGAGGCTGAACGAGCAGTACTTC. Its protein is CASSEGTSGRLNEQYF.

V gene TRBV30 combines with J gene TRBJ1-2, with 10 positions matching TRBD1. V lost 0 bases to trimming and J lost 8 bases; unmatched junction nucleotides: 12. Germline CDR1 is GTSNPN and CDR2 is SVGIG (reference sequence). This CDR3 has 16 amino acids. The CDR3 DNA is TGTGCCTGGAGTGTAAAGCTGGATGACAGGGGGCGAGGCTACACCTTC. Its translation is CAWSVKLDDRGRGYTF. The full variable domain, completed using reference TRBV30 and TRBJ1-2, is SQTIHQWPATLVQPVGSPLSLECTVEGTSNPNLYWYRQAAGRGLQLLFYSVGIGQISSEVPQNLSASRPQDRQFILSSKKLLLSDSGFYLCAWSVKLDDRGRGYTFGSGTRLTVV.

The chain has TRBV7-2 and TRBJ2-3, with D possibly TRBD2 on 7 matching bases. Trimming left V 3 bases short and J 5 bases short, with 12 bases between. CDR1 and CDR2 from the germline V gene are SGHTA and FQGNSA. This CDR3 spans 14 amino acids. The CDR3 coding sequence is TGTGCCAGCAGCTTCGGGGGGCGCGAAGATACGCAGTATTTT. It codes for CASSFGGREDTQYF.